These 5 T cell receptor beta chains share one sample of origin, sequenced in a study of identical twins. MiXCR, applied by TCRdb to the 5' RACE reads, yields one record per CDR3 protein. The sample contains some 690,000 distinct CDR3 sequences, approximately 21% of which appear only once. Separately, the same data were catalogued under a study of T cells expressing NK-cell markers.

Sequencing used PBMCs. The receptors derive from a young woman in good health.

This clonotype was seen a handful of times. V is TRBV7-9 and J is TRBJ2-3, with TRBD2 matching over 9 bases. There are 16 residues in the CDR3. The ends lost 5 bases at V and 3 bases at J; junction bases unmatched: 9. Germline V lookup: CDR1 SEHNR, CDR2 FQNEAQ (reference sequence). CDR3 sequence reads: CASSPPRGGATDTQYF. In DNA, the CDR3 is TGTGCCAGCAGCCCCCCTCGCGGGGGGGCAACAGATACGCAGTATTTT.

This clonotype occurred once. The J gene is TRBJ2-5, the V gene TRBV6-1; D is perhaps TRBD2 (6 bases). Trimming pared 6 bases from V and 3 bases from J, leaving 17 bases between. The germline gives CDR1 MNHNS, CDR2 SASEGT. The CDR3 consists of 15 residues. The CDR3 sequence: CASSENTGTEETQYF. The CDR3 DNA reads TGTGCCAGCAGCGAAAACACCGGGACTGAAGAGACCCAGTACTTC.

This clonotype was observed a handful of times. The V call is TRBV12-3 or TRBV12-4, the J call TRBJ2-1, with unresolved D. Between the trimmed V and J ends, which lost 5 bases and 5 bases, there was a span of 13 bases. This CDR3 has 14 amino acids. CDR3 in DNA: TGTGCCAGCAGTCTAGTGTTCCCCAACAATGAGCAGTTCTTC. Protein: CASSLVFPNNEQFF.

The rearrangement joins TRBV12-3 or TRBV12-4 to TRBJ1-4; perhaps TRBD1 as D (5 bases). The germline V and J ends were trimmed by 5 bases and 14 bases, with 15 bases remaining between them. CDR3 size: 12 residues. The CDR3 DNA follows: TGTGCCAGCAGTCGCCCAGGGTATTTGCTGTTTTTT. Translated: CASSRPGYLLFF.

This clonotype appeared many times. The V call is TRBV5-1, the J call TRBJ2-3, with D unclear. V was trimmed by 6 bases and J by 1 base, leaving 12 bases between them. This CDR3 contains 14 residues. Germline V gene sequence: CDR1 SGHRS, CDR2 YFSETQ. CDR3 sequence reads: CASNKDGGTDTQYF. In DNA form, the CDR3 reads TGCGCCAGCAACAAGGACGGCGGCACAGATACGCAGTATTTT.